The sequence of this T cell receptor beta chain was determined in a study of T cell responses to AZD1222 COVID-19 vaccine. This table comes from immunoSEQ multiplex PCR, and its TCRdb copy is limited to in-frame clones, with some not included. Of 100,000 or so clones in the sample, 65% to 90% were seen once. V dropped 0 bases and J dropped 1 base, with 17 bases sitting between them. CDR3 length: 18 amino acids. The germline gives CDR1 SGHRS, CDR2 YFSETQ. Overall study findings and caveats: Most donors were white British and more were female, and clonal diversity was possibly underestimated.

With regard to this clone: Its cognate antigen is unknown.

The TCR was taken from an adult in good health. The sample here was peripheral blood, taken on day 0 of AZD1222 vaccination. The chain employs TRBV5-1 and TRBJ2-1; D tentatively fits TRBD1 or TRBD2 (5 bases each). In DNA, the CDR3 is TGCGCCAGCAGCTTGGTTTTTTTTGGGGGAGTGTCCTACAATGAGCAGTTCTTC. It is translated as CASSLVFFGGVSYNEQFF.